The text below deals with one TCR beta chain. These data come from a study of blood T cell repertoires in COVID-19. Looking at the study overall: Acute and convalescent COVID-19 samples came from the United States, Italy and Spain. In each case, the material was cDNA or gDNA derived from T cells, B-cell-depleted T cells, or PBMCs.

Germline V gene lookup returns CDR1 GTSNPN and CDR2 SVGIG (reference sequence). CDR3 length equals 11 residues. Trimming took off 5 bases at V and 1 base at J, with 5 bases between the two ends. Original handling: Reference gene primers were amplified, and this amplification served to estimate nucleated cell counts. The repertoire was sequenced with immunoSEQ multiplex PCR; TCRdb's copy has only in-frame clones and lacks some. That table supplies the V and J calls and clone size; D and trimming were determined from the DNA. The table lists approximately 330,000 clones, 88% of them singletons, with roughly 4% in the top ten.

The TCR comes from a woman aged 45-60 years with active or convalescent COVID-19. The V gene is TRBV30, the J gene TRBJ1-1; D call uncertain. Specimen: peripheral blood. The CDR3 DNA reads as TGTGCCTGGGGTCGGAACACTGAAGCTTTCTTT. Translating gives CAWGRNTEAFF.